This record covers a single T cell receptor beta chain. Its antigen is unknown. TCRdb's copy holds only in-frame clones and misses some; the assay was immunoSEQ multiplex PCR. The data contain about 10,000 clones, 66% of them seen just once; the ten biggest clones take up approximately 8.4%. These data belong to a study of CD4+ T cells in melanoma. Study results and limitations: Neoantigen-specific CD4+ T cells in melanoma reportedly had diverse differentiation states.

V shed 2 bases and J shed 10 bases, with 13 bases lying between them. Germline assignment: CDR1 SGHRS and CDR2 YFSETQ. The CDR3 sequence is 14 residues long. The sample taken for sequencing was cells from a culture (not recorded whether cultured in vitro). The source is a human donor with melanoma. The rearrangement uses TRBV5-1 and TRBJ1-6, with D possibly matching TRBD1 (5 bases). This CDR3 is CASSFTGEGSPLHF. The CDR3 DNA sequence: TGCGCCAGCAGCTTCACGGGGGAAGGATCACCCCTCCACTTT. Filled out from reference TRBV5-1 and TRBJ1-6, the complete variable domain reads KAGVTQTPRYLIKTRGQQVTLSCSPISGHRSVSWYQQTPGQGLQFLFEYFSETQRNKGNFPGRFSGRQFSNSRSEMNVSTLELGDSALYLCASSFTGEGSPLHFGNGTRLTVT.